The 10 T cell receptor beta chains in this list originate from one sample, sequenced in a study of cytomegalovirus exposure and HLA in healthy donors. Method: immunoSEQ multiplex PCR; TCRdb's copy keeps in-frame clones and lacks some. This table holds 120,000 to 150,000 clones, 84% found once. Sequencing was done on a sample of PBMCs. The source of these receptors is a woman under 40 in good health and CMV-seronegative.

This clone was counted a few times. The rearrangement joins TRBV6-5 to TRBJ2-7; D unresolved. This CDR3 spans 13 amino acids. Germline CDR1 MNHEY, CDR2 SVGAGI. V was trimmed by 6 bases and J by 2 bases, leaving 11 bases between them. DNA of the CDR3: TGTGCCAGCAGGTCGATAGCACCCTACGAGCAGTACTTC. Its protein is CASRSIAPYEQYF.

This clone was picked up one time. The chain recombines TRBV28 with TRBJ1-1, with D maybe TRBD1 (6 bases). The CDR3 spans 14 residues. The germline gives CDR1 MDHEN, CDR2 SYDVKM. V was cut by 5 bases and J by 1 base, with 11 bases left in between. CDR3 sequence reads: CASSPRTENTEAFF. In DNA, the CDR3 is TGTGCCAGCAGTCCGAGGACAGAGAACACTGAAGCTTTCTTT.

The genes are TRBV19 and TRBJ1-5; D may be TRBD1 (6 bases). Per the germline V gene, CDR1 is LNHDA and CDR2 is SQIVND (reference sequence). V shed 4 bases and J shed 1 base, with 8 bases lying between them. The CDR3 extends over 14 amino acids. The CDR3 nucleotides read TGTGCCAGTAGTACGACAGGAAGCAATCAGCCCCAGCATTTT. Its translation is CASSTTGSNQPQHF.

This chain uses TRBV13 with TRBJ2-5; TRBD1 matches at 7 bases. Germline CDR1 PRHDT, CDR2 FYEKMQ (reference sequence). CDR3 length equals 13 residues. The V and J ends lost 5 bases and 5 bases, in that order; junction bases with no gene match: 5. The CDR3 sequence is CASSGTAVETQYF. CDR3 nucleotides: TGTGCCAGCAGCGGGACAGCGGTTGAGACCCAGTACTTC.

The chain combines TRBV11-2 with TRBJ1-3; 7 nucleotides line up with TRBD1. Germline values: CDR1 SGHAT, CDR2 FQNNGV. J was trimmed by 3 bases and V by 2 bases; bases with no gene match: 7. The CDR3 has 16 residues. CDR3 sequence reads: CASSLRGGAGGNTIYF. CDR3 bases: TGTGCCAGCAGCTTAAGAGGGGGCGCGGGTGGAAACACCATATATTTT.

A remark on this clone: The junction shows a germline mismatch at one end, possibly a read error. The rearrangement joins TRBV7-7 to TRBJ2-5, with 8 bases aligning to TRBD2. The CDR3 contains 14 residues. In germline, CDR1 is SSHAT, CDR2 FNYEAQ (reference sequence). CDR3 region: CASSPGGLSETQYF. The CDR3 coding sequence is TGTGCTAGCAGCCCGGGGGGGCTTTCGGAGACCCAGTACTTC.

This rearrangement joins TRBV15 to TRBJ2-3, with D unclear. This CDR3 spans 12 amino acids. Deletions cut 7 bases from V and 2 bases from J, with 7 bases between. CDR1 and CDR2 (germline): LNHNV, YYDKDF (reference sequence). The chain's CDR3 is CATTKLTDTQYF. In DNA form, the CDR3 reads TGTGCCACCACCAAGCTCACAGATACGCAGTATTTT.

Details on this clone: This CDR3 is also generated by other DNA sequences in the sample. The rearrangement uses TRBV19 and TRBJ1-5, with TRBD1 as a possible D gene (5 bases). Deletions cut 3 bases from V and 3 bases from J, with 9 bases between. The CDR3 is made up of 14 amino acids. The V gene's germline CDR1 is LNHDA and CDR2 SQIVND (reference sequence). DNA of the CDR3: TGTGCCAGTAGTATCAGGGAAAACAATCAGCCCCAGCATTTT. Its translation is CASSIRENNQPQHF.

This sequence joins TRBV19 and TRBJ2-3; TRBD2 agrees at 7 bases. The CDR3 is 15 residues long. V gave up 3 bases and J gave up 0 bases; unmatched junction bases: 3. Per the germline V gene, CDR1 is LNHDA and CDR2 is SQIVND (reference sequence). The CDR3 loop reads CASSIPAGSTDTQYF. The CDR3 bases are TGTGCCAGTAGTATTCCAGCGGGGAGCACAGATACGCAGTATTTT. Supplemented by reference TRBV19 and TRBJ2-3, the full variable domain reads DGGITQSPKYLFRKEGQNVTLSCEQNLNHDAMYWYRQDPGQGLRLIYYSQIVNDFQKGDIAEGYSVSREKKESFPLTVTSAQKNPTAFYLCASSIPAGSTDTQYFGPGTRLTVL.

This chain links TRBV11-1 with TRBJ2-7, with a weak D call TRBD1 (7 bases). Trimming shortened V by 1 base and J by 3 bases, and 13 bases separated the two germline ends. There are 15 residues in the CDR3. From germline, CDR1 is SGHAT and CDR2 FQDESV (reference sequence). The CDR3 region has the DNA TGTGCCAGCAGCTTAGGAGCAGGGGGGTTCTACGAGCAGTACTTC. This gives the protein CASSLGAGGFYEQYF.